The 27 T cell receptor beta chains below come from one sample, sequenced in a study of blood T cell repertoires in COVID-19. Only in-frame clones appear in the TCRdb table, and some are missing; sequencing was by immunoSEQ multiplex PCR. Among 400,000 to 450,000 clones listed, approximately 90% were seen once. The sample taken for sequencing was peripheral blood. These receptors all come from a man younger than 35 with COVID-19, enrolled during active disease.

The sample holds one count of this clone. This sequence joins TRBV18 and TRBJ2-3; 9 bases align to TRBD2. The V gene's germline CDR1 is KGHSH and CDR2 LQKENI. This CDR3 is built from 16 residues. With 3 bases clipped from V and 0 bases from J, the junction kept 4 bases outside the gene matches. In DNA form, the CDR3 reads TGTGCCAGCTCACCTCTAGCGGGATCAAGCACAGATACGCAGTATTTT. The encoded protein is CASSPLAGSSTDTQYF.

The J gene is TRBJ2-5, the V gene TRBV12-3 or TRBV12-4; a possible D gene is TRBD1 (6 bases). The CDR3 totals 13 residues. The V end lost 5 bases, the J end lost 2 bases, and 9 bases lay between the germline ends. The CDR3 DNA is TGTGCCAGCAGTAAGGGGGAACAAGAGACCCAGTACTTC. It yields the protein CASSKGEQETQYF.

The chain couples TRBV5-4 to TRBJ1-1; 7 bases match TRBD1. With V trimmed by 3 bases and J by 1 base, 9 bases remained unmatched. The germline V gene encodes CDR1 SGHNT and CDR2 YYREEE (reference sequence). This CDR3 spans 16 amino acids. The CDR3 DNA sequence: TGTGCCAGCAGCTCTCCTACCGGGACAGAGAACACTGAAGCTTTCTTT. Protein sequence: CASSSPTGTENTEAFF.

In nucleotides, the CDR3 is TGTGCTATCCAGGGTCCGGGACAGCGCACAGATACGCAGTATTTT. The encoded protein is CAIQGPGQRTDTQYF. The J gene is TRBJ2-3, the V gene TRBV12-5; 7 positions agree with TRBD1. The CDR3 runs to 15 residues. V lost 10 bases, J lost 1 base, and 11 bases stayed unmatched. Germline lookup yields CDR1 LGHNT and CDR2 FRNRAP.

This chain's CDR3 is CASSGGYTQYF. The CDR3, as DNA: TGTGCCAGCAGTGGAGGATATACGCAGTATTTT. The rearrangement links TRBV6-6 to TRBJ2-3; D perhaps matches TRBD2 (5 bases). Germline assignment: CDR1 MNHNY and CDR2 SVGAGI (reference sequence). V lost 5 bases to trimming and J lost 7 bases, with 7 bases between them. This CDR3 is built from 11 residues.

This clone was observed a single time. This chain connects TRBV7-8 to TRBJ1-1; weak D call: TRBD1 (5 bases). The CDR3 runs to 15 residues. Trimming removed 3 bases from V and 4 bases from J, with 15 bases in between. Germline V lookup: CDR1 SGHVS, CDR2 FQNEAQ. CDR3 sequence: CASSLDGGAGTEAFF. In DNA form, the CDR3 reads TGTGCCAGCAGCTTGGACGGAGGGGCAGGCACTGAAGCTTTCTTT. Drawing the rest from reference TRBV7-8 and TRBJ1-1, the complete variable domain is GAGVSQSPRYKVAKRGQDVALRCDPISGHVSLFWYQQALGQGPEFLTYFQNEAQLDKSGLPSDRFFAERPEGSVSTLKIQRTQQEDSAVYLCASSLDGGAGTEAFFGQGTRLTVV.

This chain uses TRBV11-2 with TRBJ2-1; 10 nucleotides match TRBD2. The CDR3 has 16 amino acids. Germline V lookup: CDR1 SGHAT, CDR2 FQNNGV. V trimming: 1 base; J trimming: 7 bases; junction bases outside the gene matches: 7. The CDR3 DNA is TGTGCCAGCAGCTTAGGTCTAGCGGGAGCGGGGAATGAGCAGTTCTTC. Residues: CASSLGLAGAGNEQFF.

The count of this clone is one. Relative to the germline gene, one junction end is altered; a read error may explain this. The rearrangement joins TRBV16 to TRBJ2-7; D is ambiguous. Germline V gene sequence: CDR1 KGHSY, CDR2 FQNENV. CDR3 length: 16 residues. The CDR3 DNA is TGTGCCAGCACCCAAACTGGGCTTGCCCCCACCTACGAGCAGTACTTC. Translated: CASTQTGLAPTYEQYF.

The CDR3 reads CAISIAGGPQTQYF. CDR3 DNA sequence: TGTGCCATCAGTATAGCGGGAGGGCCCCAGACCCAGTACTTC. The V gene is TRBV10-3, the J gene TRBJ2-5, with 11 bases identical to TRBD2. This CDR3 region has 14 residues. Trimming at V came to 5 bases and at J to 6 bases, leaving 5 bases not matched to a gene. Germline loops: CDR1 ENHRY, CDR2 SYGVKD.

The chain employs TRBV6-5 and TRBJ1-2; D is ambiguous. Trimming stripped 0 bases from V and 4 bases from J, with 12 bases between. The CDR3 covers 15 residues. Germline loops: CDR1 MNHEY, CDR2 SVGAGI. The CDR3 spells CASSYSKKRSYGYTF. DNA for the CDR3: TGTGCCAGCAGTTACTCGAAGAAACGGAGCTATGGCTACACCTTC.

The rearrangement uses TRBV3-1 (or the pseudogene TRBV3-2) and TRBJ1-2, with TRBD1 matching over 7 bases. The CDR3 length is 16 residues. V shed 0 bases and J 3 bases; nucleotides not matched to a gene: 7. Germline values: CDR1 LGHDT, CDR2 YNNKEL (reference sequence). The CDR3 sequence: CASSQDLDRDYYGYTF. CDR3 in DNA: TGTGCCAGCAGCCAAGATCTAGACAGGGACTACTATGGCTACACCTTC.

The genes are TRBV7-2 and TRBJ2-5; TRBD2 matches 10 bases. Germline trimming cut 6 bases from V and 0 bases from J; bases unmatched to any gene: 7. The CDR3 is 16 residues long. CDR1 SGHTA and CDR2 FQGNSA come from the germline V gene. The DNA for the CDR3 is TGTGCCAGCAGGGGGGGACTAGCGAGGTACCAAGAGACCCAGTACTTC. Its translation: CASRGGLARYQETQYF.

The CDR3 region has the DNA TGTGCCAGCAGCTTGGTAGACAGGGAGGAGATCGAAGCTTTCTTT. Translating it yields CASSLVDREEIEAFF. V and J are TRBV5-6 and TRBJ1-1, with TRBD1 matching over 7 bases. The CDR3 loop spans 15 amino acids. V lost 0 bases and J lost 8; bases outside the gene matches: 10. In germline, CDR1 is SGHDT, CDR2 YYEEEE.

The genes are TRBV6-1 and TRBJ1-6; D is unclear. V lost 0 bases and J 9 bases, leaving 9 bases between the germline ends. Germline CDR1 reads MNHNS; CDR2 reads SASEGT. CDR3 length equals 14 residues. The CDR3 spells CASSEAALSSPLHF. CDR3 coding DNA: TGTGCCAGCAGTGAAGCCGCGCTTAGTTCACCCCTCCACTTT.

CDR3 DNA sequence: TGCAGCGTTGGGGACAGGTTCAGGGGCTACACCTTC. Residues: CSVGDRFRGYTF. J is TRBJ1-2 and V is TRBV29-1; 8 positions agree with TRBD1. V was clipped by 4 bases and J by 8 bases; unmatched bases: 6. In germline, CDR1 is SQVTM, CDR2 ANQGSEA. The CDR3 sequence is 12 residues long.

The chain has TRBV5-1 and TRBJ2-1, with a weak D call TRBD2 (6 bases). V dropped 6 bases and J dropped 1 base, with 8 bases sitting between them. Germline V gene data show CDR1 as SGHRS and CDR2 as YFSETQ. The CDR3 is 13 amino acids. CDR3 in DNA: TGCGCCAGCACCCGGGAGTCCTACAATGAGCAGTTCTTC. This translates into CASTRESYNEQFF.

This clone was recorded only once. The V call is TRBV10-2, the J call TRBJ1-1, with 7 bases that match TRBD1. V shed 8 bases, J shed 5 bases, and the junction held 5 bases outside the gene matches. The CDR3 loop spans 12 amino acids. Per germline, CDR1 WSHSY and CDR2 SAAADI. The CDR3 spells CASGHRGTEAFF. CDR3 bases: TGCGCCAGCGGTCACAGGGGTACTGAAGCTTTCTTT.

CDR3 in amino acids: CASSFSAQYF. Written as DNA, the CDR3 is TGTGCCAGCAGCTTTTCCGCGCAGTATTTT. The rearrangement links TRBV5-4 to TRBJ2-3; no clear D. Per the germline V gene, CDR1 is SGHNT and CDR2 is YYREEE (reference sequence). V gave up 2 bases and J gave up 10 bases, with 5 bases separating them. The CDR3 extends over 10 amino acids. The complete variable domain, with remaining parts taken from reference TRBV5-4 and TRBJ2-3, reads ETGVTQSPTHLIKTRGQQVTLRCSSQSGHNTVSWYQQALGQGPQFIFQYYREEENGRGNFPPRFSGLQFPNYSSELNVNALELDDSALYLCASSFSAQYFGPGTRLTVL.

Regarding this clone: The same CDR3 arises from other DNA sequences in this sample as well. The chain employs TRBV7-9 and TRBJ1-6, with 11 bases lining up with TRBD1. V shed 5 bases, J shed 7 bases, and the junction held 4 bases outside the gene matches. Per germline, CDR1 SEHNR and CDR2 FQNEAQ (reference sequence). The CDR3 loop spans 15 amino acids. As DNA, the CDR3 is TGTGCCAGCAGCCTGCGGACAGGGGGCAATTCACCCCTCCACTTT. It yields the protein CASSLRTGGNSPLHF.

About this clone itself: At one end the junction does not follow the germline gene, possibly because of a read error. This chain links TRBV4-1 with TRBJ2-1; 8 bases line up with TRBD1. CDR1 and CDR2 (germline): MGHRA, YSYEKL. The CDR3 runs to 11 residues. The CDR3, as DNA: TGCGCCAGCAGCCAAGGGGGACAGGAGCTCTTC. As protein: CASSQGGQELF.

This clone has only a few counts. The chain links TRBV7-9 to TRBJ2-2; perhaps TRBD1 as D (6 bases). The CDR3 covers 17 residues. Germline V lookup: CDR1 SEHNR, CDR2 FQNEAQ (reference sequence). Between the trimmed V and J ends, which lost 2 bases and 0 bases, there was a span of 13 bases. The DNA of the CDR3 is TGTGCCAGCAGCTTACGTCGGGACACCCCGAACACCGGGGAGCTGTTTTTT. As protein: CASSLRRDTPNTGELFF.

The chain recombines TRBV12-3 or TRBV12-4 with TRBJ2-3; 8 bases line up with TRBD2. The CDR3 totals 13 residues. V was pared by 6 bases and J by 14 bases, with 13 bases of the junction left unmatched. CDR3 sequence reads: CASRSVGSGVLYF. The CDR3 bases are TGTGCCAGCAGGAGTGTGGGTAGCGGGGTTTTGTATTTT.

This sequence joins TRBV11-2 and TRBJ2-1, with 14 bases that match TRBD2. In germline, CDR1 is SGHAT, CDR2 FQNNGV. Germline trimming cut 6 bases from V and 9 bases from J; bases unmatched to any gene: 10. The CDR3 length is 16 residues. The CDR3 region is CASRRLAGGPSGEQFF. CDR3 sequence (DNA): TGTGCCAGCAGGCGACTAGCGGGAGGGCCGTCCGGTGAGCAGTTCTTC. The full variable domain, completed using reference TRBV11-2 and TRBJ2-1, is EAGVAQSPRYKIIEKRQSVAFWCNPISGHATLYWYQQILGQGPKLLIQFQNNGVVDDSQLPKDRFSAERLKGVDSTLKIQPAKLEDSAVYLCASRRLAGGPSGEQFFGPGTRLTVL.

The chain employs TRBV7-9 and TRBJ1-2; D not resolved. With 5 bases removed from V and 6 bases from J, the gap between germline ends came to 13 bases. The length of the CDR3 is 13 residues. Germline V CDR1 and CDR2: SEHNR, FQNEAQ (reference sequence). The CDR3 DNA sequence: TGTGCCAGCAGCCCAGAGCGTTTGGATGGCTACACCTTC. It codes for CASSPERLDGYTF.

This clone was observed once. The chain has TRBV12-3 or TRBV12-4 and TRBJ1-2; D is undetermined. Trimming removed 6 bases at V and 2 bases at J, with 7 bases between. This CDR3 contains 12 residues. The chain's CDR3 is CASRSSNYGYTF. CDR3 DNA: TGTGCCAGCAGGTCGAGCAACTATGGCTACACCTTC.

The CDR3 spells CASRLQGWRTDTQYF. The DNA of the CDR3 is TGTGCCAGCAGACTCCAGGGGTGGAGAACAGATACGCAGTATTTT. This sequence joins TRBV6-5 and TRBJ2-3; D perhaps matches TRBD1 (6 bases). Trimming took off 6 bases at V and 3 bases at J, with 16 bases between the two ends. CDR3 length: 15 residues. Germline CDR1 reads MNHEY; CDR2 reads SVGAGI.

V is TRBV6-5 and J is TRBJ1-3; D possibly corresponds to TRBD1 (6 bases). This CDR3 is 15 amino acids long. Germline CDR1 is MNHEY and CDR2 is SVGAGI. V was cut by 6 bases and J by 0 bases, with 12 bases left in between. CDR3 amino acids: CASSRGPSSGNTIYF. The CDR3 DNA sequence: TGTGCCAGCAGCAGGGGTCCGAGCTCTGGAAACACCATATATTTT.